The 20 T cell receptor beta chains below were found in one sample sequenced in a study of blood T cell repertoires in COVID-19. Data came from immunoSEQ multiplex PCR; TCRdb stores just in-frame clones and leaves some out. Of about 370,000 clones detected, more than 70% appear once; the ten largest clones hold under 4%. The source material was peripheral blood. The receptor set was obtained from a woman younger than 45 with COVID-19, enrolled during active disease.

This chain uses TRBV5-4 with TRBJ2-3; a possible D gene is TRBD2 (5 bases). Trimming pared 4 bases from V and 9 bases from J, leaving 12 bases between. The CDR3 is 12 amino acids. Germline V lookup: CDR1 SGHNT, CDR2 YYREEE (reference sequence). Here the CDR3 DNA reads TGTGCCAGCAGCCAGGACTCTGGAACGCAGTATTTT. Its protein product is CASSQDSGTQYF.

The chain combines TRBV19 with TRBJ2-1; 10 bases are shared with TRBD2. The ends lost 5 bases at V and 9 bases at J; junction bases unmatched: 10. Germline V gene sequence: CDR1 LNHDA, CDR2 SQIVND (reference sequence). The CDR3 covers 15 residues. The CDR3 DNA sequence: TGTGCCAGTAGTTTCCTCGGGGCTAGCGGGAGTGAGCAGTTCTTC. Its translation is CASSFLGASGSEQFF. The full variable domain, with the rest looked up from reference TRBV19 and TRBJ2-1, is DGGITQSPKYLFRKEGQNVTLSCEQNLNHDAMYWYRQDPGQGLRLIYYSQIVNDFQKGDIAEGYSVSREKKESFPLTVTSAQKNPTAFYLCASSFLGASGSEQFFGPGTRLTVL.

The V call is TRBV18, the J call TRBJ1-1; possible D gene TRBD1, 5 bases. The germline CDR1 and CDR2 sequences are KGHSH and LQKENI. Trimming cost V 4 bases and J 5 bases, with 11 bases left between them. The CDR3 is 13 amino acids. The CDR3 sequence is CASSRIGVTEAFF. Here the CDR3 DNA reads TGTGCCAGCTCACGGATAGGGGTTACTGAAGCTTTCTTT.

The chain links TRBV29-1 to TRBJ1-1, with TRBD1 identical over 7 bases. Germline V gene sequence: CDR1 SQVTM, CDR2 ANQGSEA. V was clipped by 7 bases and J by 1 base; unmatched bases: 15. There are 16 residues in the CDR3. For the CDR3, the DNA is TGCAGCGCCAACCGAGGGGGCGAATTGCCGAACACTGAAGCTTTCTTT. It yields the protein CSANRGGELPNTEAFF.

The chain employs TRBV27 and TRBJ1-1; D might be TRBD1 (5 bases). The CDR3 runs 15 residues. V shed 6 bases and J shed 0 bases, with 14 bases lying between them. CDR1 and CDR2 from the germline V gene are MNHEY and SMNVEV (reference sequence). The CDR3 DNA follows: TGTGCCAGCAGCCCTCGCAGGGTGATGAACACTGAAGCTTTCTTT. It is translated as CASSPRRVMNTEAFF.

The CDR3 DNA reads TGTGCCAGCAGCTCCCGTCCTCGGACTAGCACAGATACGCAGTATTTT. Translation gives CASSSRPRTSTDTQYF. This chain connects TRBV7-2 to TRBJ2-3, with D perhaps TRBD2 (5 bases). Per germline, CDR1 SGHTA and CDR2 FQGNSA. V shed 4 bases and J shed 0 bases, with 14 bases lying between them. The CDR3 extends over 16 amino acids.

The chain recombines TRBV30 with TRBJ2-3; 7 bases are shared with TRBD1. The CDR3 is 14 residues long. The germline gives CDR1 GTSNPN, CDR2 SVGIG (reference sequence). J lost 0 bases, V lost 3 bases, and 3 bases had no gene match. The CDR3 coding sequence is TGTGCCTGGAGAGGGGACAGCAGCACAGATACGCAGTATTTT. It encodes CAWRGDSSTDTQYF.

This rearrangement joins TRBV5-1 to TRBJ1-3; D call uncertain. From germline, CDR1 is SGHRS and CDR2 YFSETQ. Trimming shortened V by 5 bases and J by 0 bases, and 15 bases separated the two germline ends. This CDR3 is 16 amino acids long. The chain's CDR3 is CASSPGDTGSGNTIYF. DNA for the CDR3: TGCGCCAGCAGTCCGGGAGATACGGGCTCTGGAAACACCATATATTTT.

This clone appeared once. This rearrangement joins TRBV7-2 to TRBJ1-1; no clear D. Germline V gene data show CDR1 as SGHTA and CDR2 as FQGNSA. With 0 bases removed from V and 6 bases from J, the gap between germline ends came to 5 bases. The CDR3 loop spans 12 amino acids. The CDR3: CASSLARAEAFF. The CDR3 coding sequence is TGTGCCAGCAGCTTAGCCCGGGCTGAAGCTTTCTTT.

This chain links TRBV7-2 with TRBJ2-1; 7 bases map to TRBD1. CDR1 and CDR2 (germline): SGHTA, FQGNSA. The CDR3 has 17 residues. Trimming cost V 2 bases and J 3 bases; bases outside gene matches: 10. CDR3 bases: TGTGCCAGCAGCTTAAATTCCGGGACAGAAATCTACAATGAGCAGTTCTTC. Residues: CASSLNSGTEIYNEQFF.

This chain connects TRBV5-6 to TRBJ2-7, with 10 positions matching TRBD2. Germline CDR1 reads SGHDT; CDR2 reads YYEEEE. The CDR3 runs 17 residues. J lost 0 bases, V lost 4 bases, and 10 bases had no gene match. CDR3 sequence: CASSTELASGSSYEQYV. The CDR3 coding sequence is TGTGCCAGCAGCACCGAATTGGCTAGCGGGAGCTCCTACGAGCAGTACGTC.

The chain carries TRBV7-2 and TRBJ2-2, with 8 bases fitting TRBD2. Germline-derived CDR1 and CDR2 are SGHTA and FQGNSA. This CDR3 spans 16 amino acids. V was clipped by 4 bases and J by 0 bases; unmatched bases: 4. The CDR3 is CASSSTSGSNTGELFF. The DNA for the CDR3 is TGTGCCAGCAGCTCTACTAGCGGATCGAACACCGGGGAGCTGTTTTTT.

V gene TRBV5-1 combines with J gene TRBJ1-2, with a possible D match to TRBD1 (6 bases). Germline V gene data show CDR1 as SGHRS and CDR2 as YFSETQ. The germline V and J ends were trimmed by 3 bases and 2 bases, with 11 bases remaining between them. The length of the CDR3 is 14 residues. CDR3 nucleotide sequence: TGCGCCAGCAGCTGGATACAGGGAAACTATGGCTACACCTTC. It yields the protein CASSWIQGNYGYTF.

V and J are TRBV20-1 and TRBJ1-4; 7 positions match TRBD1. V shed 6 bases, J shed 14 bases, and the junction held 9 bases outside the gene matches. Germline lookup yields CDR1 DFQATT and CDR2 SNEGSKA (reference sequence). This CDR3 spans 11 amino acids. CDR3 nucleotide sequence: TGCAGTGCCCCAGACAGGGATTATCTGTTTTTT. The encoded protein is CSAPDRDYLFF.

This chain joins TRBV6-4 and TRBJ2-2, with a tentative D call TRBD2 (6 bases). The ends were cut back, 3 bases at V and 1 base at J, with 9 bases in the middle. Germline assignment: CDR1 MRHNA and CDR2 SNTAGT. The CDR3 totals 15 residues. This chain's CDR3 is CASSEGGGNTGELFF. The CDR3 region has the DNA TGTGCCAGCAGTGAGGGGGGAGGGAACACCGGGGAGCTGTTTTTT.

The chain couples TRBV15 to TRBJ1-5; 7 nucleotides match TRBD1. The ends lost 1 base at V and 5 bases at J; junction bases unmatched: 8. The CDR3 spans 16 residues. Germline CDR1 reads LNHNV; CDR2 reads YYDKDF (reference sequence). CDR3 sequence reads: CATSRGVGRGDQPQHF. Here the CDR3 DNA reads TGTGCCACCAGCAGAGGGGTGGGCAGGGGGGATCAGCCCCAGCATTTT.

This clone was observed a few times. V and J are TRBV30 and TRBJ1-5; no reliable D call. Germline values: CDR1 GTSNPN, CDR2 SVGIG (reference sequence). The ends were cut back, 1 base at V and 3 bases at J, with 7 bases in the middle. The CDR3 runs 13 residues. The CDR3 bases are TGTGCCTGGAGTGCAGAATACAATCAGCCCCAGCATTTT. This sequence encodes CAWSAEYNQPQHF. The whole variable domain, remainder taken from reference TRBV30 and TRBJ1-5, is SQTIHQWPATLVQPVGSPLSLECTVEGTSNPNLYWYRQAAGRGLQLLFYSVGIGQISSEVPQNLSASRPQDRQFILSSKKLLLSDSGFYLCAWSAEYNQPQHFGDGTRLSIL.

The V call is TRBV11-3, the J call TRBJ1-1, with TRBD1 matching 8 bases. The junction had 7 bases not matched to a gene; V was cut back by 3 bases and J by 4 bases. Per the germline V gene, CDR1 is SGHNT and CDR2 is YENEEA. This CDR3 comprises 15 residues. The CDR3, as DNA: TGTGCCAGCAGCTTGGGGCAGGGGGCGGTCACTGAAGCTTTCTTT. Its translation: CASSLGQGAVTEAFF.

The V gene is TRBV27, the J gene TRBJ2-1, with D tentatively TRBD2 (5 bases). The V gene lost 5 bases and the J gene lost 3 bases, with 8 bases spanning the gap. Germline values: CDR1 MNHEY, CDR2 SMNVEV (reference sequence). The CDR3 runs to 13 residues. The CDR3 nucleotides read TGTGCCAGCAGTCCAGCGGTCTACAATGAGCAGTTCTTC. Protein sequence: CASSPAVYNEQFF.

This clone was counted a single time. The chain carries TRBV18 and TRBJ2-3, with TRBD2 matching 9 bases. Germline V gene sequence: CDR1 KGHSH, CDR2 LQKENI. This CDR3 spans 16 amino acids. J lost 3 bases, V lost 0 bases, and 4 bases had no gene match. The CDR3 spells CASSPPTAGGTDTQYF. The CDR3 nucleotides are TGTGCCAGCTCACCACCGACAGCGGGGGGAACAGATACGCAGTATTTT.